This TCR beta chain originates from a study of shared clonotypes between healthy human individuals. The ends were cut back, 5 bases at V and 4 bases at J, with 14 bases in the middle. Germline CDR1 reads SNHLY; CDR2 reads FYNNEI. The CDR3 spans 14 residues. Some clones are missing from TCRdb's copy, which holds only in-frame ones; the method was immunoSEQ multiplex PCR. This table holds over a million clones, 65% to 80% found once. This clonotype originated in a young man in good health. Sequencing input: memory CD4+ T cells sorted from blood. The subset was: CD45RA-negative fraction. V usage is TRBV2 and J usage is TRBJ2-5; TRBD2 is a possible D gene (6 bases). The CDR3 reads CASSRRGFRETQYF. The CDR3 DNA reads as TGTGCCAGCAGTCGTCGGGGGTTCAGAGAGACCCAGTACTTC.